The text below deals with one T cell receptor (beta chain). The target antigen is unknown. The sample comes from a study of shared clonotypes between healthy human individuals. Study-level results: Inspection by rarefaction showed sorted-subset sequencing to be incomplete despite large depth.

The V and J ends lost 2 bases and 0 bases respectively, with 14 bases between them. Germline CDR1 and CDR2: MGHRA and YSYEKL. The CDR3 has 17 amino acids. CD45RO negativity and positive selection for CCR7 defined naive CD8 cells, a population that excluded terminally differentiated effector memory CD45RA+ cells. Only in-frame clones appear in the TCRdb table, and some are missing; sequencing was by immunoSEQ multiplex PCR. Of about 800,000 clones listed, around 96% are singletons. The rearrangement joins TRBV4-1 to TRBJ2-1, with D maybe TRBD1 (5 bases). Sequenced input: naive CD8+ T cells sorted from blood. This sequence originates from a man aged 25-45 years in good health. CDR3 in amino acids: CASSQHTGQSSYNEQFF. The DNA of the CDR3 is TGCGCCAGCAGCCAACACACCGGACAAAGCTCCTACAATGAGCAGTTCTTC.